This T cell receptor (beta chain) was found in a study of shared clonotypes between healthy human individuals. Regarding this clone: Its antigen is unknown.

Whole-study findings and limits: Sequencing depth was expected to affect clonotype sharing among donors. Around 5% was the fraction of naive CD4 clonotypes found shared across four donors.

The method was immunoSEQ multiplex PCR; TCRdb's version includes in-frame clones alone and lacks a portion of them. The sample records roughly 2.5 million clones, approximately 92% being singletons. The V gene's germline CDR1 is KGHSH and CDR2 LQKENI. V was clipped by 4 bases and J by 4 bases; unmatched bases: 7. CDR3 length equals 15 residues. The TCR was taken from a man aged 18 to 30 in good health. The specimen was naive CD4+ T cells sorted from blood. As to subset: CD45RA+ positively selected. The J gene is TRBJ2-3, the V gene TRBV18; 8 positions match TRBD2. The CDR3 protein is CASSRSGSRADTQYF. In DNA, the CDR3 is TGTGCCAGCTCACGCAGCGGGAGTCGGGCAGATACGCAGTATTTT.